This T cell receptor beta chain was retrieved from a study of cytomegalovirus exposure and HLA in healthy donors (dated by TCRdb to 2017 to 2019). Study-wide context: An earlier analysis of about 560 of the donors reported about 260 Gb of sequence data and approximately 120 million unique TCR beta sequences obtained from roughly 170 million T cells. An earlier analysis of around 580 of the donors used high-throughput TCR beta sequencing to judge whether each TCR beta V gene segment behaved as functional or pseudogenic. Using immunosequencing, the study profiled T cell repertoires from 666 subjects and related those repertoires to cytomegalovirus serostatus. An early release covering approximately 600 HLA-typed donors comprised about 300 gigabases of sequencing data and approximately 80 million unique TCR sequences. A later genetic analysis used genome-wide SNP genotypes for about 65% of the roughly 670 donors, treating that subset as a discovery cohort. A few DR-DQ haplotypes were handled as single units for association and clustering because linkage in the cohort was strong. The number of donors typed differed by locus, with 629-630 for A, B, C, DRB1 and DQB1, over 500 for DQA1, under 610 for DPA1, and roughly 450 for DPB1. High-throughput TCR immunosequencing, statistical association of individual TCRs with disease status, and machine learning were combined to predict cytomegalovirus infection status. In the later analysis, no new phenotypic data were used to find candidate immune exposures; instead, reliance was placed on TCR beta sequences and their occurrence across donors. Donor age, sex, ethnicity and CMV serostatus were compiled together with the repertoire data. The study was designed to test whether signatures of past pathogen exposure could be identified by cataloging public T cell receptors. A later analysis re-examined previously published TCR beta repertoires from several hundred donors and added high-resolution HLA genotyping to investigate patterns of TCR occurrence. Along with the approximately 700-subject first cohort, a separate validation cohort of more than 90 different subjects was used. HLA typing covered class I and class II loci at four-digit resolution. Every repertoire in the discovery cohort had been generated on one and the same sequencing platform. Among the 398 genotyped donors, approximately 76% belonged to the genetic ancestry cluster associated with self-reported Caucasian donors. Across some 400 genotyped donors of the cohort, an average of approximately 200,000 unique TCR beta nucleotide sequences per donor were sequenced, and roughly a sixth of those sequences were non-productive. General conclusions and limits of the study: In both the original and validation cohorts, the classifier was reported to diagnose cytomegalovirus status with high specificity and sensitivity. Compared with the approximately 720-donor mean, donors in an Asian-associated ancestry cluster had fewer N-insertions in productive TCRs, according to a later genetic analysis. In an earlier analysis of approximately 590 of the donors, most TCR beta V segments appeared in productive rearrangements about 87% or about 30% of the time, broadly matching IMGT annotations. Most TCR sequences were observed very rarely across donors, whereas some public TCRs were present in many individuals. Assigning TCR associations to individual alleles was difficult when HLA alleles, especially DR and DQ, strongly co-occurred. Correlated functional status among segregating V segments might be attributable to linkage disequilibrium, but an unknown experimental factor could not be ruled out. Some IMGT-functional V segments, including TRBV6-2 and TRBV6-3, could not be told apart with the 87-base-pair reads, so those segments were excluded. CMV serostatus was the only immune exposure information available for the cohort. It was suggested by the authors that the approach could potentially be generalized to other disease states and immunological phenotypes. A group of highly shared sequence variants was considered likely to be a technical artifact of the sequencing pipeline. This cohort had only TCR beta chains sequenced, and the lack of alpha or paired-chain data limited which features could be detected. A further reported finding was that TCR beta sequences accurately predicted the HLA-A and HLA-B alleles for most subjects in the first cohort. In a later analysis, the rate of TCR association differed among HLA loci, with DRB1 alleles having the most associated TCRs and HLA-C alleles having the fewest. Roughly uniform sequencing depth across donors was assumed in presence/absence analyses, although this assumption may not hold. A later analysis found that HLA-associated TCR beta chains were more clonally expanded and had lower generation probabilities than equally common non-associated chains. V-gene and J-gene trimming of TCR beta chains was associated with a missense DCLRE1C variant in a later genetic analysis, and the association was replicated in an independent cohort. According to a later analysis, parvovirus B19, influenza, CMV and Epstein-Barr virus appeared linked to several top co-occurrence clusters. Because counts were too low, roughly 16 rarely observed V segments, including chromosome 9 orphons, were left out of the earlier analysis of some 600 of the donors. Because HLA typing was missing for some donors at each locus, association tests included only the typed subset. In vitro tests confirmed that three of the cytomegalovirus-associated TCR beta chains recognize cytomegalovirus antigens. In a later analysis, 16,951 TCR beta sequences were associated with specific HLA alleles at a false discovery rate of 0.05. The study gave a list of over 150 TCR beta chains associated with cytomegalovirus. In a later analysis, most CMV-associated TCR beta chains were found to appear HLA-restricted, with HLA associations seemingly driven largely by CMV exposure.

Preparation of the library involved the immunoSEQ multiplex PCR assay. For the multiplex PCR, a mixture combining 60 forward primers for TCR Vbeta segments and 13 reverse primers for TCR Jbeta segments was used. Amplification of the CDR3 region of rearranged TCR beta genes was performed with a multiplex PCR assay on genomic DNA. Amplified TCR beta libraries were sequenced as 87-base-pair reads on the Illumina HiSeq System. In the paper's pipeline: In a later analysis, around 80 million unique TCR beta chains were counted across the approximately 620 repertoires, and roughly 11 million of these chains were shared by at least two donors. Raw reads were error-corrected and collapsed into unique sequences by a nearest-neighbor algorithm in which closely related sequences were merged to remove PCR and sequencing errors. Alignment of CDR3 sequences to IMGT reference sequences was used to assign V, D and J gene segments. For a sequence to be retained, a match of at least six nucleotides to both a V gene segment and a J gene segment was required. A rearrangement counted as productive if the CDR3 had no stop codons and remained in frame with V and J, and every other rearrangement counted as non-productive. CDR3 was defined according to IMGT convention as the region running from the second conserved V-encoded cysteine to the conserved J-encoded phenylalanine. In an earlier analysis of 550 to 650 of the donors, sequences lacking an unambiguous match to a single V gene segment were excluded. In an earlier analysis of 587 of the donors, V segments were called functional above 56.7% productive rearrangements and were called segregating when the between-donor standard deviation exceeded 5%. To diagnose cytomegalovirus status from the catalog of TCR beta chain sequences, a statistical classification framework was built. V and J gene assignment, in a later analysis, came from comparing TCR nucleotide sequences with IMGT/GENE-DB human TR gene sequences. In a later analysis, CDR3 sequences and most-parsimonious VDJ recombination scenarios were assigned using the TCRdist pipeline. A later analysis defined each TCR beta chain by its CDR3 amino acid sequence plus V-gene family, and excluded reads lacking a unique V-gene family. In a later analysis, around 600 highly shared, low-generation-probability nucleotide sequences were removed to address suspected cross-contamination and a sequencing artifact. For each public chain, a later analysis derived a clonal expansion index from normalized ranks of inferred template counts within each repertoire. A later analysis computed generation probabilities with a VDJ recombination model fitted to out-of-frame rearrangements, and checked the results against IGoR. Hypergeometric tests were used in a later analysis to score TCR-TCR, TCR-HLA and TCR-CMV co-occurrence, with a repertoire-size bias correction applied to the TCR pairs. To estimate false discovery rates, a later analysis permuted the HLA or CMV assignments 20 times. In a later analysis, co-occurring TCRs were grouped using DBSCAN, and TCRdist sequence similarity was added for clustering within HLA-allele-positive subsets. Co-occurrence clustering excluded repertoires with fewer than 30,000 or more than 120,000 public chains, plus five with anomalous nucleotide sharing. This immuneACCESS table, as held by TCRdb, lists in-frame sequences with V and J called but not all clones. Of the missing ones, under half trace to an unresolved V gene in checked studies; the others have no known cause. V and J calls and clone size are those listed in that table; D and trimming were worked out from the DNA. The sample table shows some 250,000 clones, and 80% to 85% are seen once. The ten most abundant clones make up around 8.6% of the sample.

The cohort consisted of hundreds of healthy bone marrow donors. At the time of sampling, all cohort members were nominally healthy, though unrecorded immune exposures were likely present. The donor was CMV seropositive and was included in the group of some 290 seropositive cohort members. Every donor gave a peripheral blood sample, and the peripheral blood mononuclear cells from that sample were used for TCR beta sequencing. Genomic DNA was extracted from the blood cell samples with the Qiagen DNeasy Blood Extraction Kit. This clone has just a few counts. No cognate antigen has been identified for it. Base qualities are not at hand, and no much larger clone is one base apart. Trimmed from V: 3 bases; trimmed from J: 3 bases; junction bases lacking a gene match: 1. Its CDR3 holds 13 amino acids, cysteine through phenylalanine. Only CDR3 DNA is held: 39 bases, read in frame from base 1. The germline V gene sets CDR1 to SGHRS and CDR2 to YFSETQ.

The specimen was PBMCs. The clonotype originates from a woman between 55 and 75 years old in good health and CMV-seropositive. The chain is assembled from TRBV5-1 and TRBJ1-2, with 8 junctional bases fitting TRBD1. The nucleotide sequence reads TGCGCCAGCAGCTCACAGGGGGACTATGGCTACACCTTC. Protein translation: CASSSQGDYGYTF.